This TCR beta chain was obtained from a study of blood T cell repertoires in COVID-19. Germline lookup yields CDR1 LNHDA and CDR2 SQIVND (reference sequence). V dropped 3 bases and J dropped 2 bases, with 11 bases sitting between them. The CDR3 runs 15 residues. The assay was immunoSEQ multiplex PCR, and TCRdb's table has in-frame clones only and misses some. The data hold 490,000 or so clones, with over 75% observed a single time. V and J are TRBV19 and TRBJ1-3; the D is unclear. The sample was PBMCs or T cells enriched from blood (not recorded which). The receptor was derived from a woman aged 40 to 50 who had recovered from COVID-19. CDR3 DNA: TGTGCCAGTAGTATCTTAGTCGGGGCTGGAAACACCATATATTTT. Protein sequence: CASSILVGAGNTIYF.